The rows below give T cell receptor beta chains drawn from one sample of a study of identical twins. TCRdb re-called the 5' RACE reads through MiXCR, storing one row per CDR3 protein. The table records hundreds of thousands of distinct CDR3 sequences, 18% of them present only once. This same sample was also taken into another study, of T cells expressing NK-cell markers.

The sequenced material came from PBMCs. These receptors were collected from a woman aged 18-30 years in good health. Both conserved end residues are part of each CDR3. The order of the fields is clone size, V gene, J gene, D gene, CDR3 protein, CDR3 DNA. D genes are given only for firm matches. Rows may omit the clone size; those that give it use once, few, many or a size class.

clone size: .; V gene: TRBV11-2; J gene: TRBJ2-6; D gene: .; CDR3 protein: CASSFGGGANSGANVLTF; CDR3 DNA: TGTGCCAGCAGCTTTGGAGGGGGGGCCAACTCTGGGGCCAACGTCCTGACTTTC
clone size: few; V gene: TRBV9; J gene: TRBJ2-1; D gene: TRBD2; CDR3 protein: CASSGSGRVVEQFF; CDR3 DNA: TGTGCCAGCAGCGGAAGCGGGAGGGTCGTTGAGCAGTTCTTC
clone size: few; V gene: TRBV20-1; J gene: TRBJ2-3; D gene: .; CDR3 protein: CSASLDRGSGDTQYF; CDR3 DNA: TGCAGTGCTAGTCTGGACCGCGGGTCAGGAGATACGCAGTATTTT
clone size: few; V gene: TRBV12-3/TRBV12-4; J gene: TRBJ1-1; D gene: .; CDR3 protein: CASSLRTRNTEAFF; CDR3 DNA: TGTGCCAGCAGTTTGAGGACGAGGAACACTGAAGCTTTCTTT
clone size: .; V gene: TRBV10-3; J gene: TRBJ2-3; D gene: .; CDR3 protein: CAIGSTDTQYF; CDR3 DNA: TGTGCCATTGGGAGCACAGATACGCAGTATTTT
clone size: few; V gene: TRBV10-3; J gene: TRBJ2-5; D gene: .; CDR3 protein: CAISEDRRVSETQYF; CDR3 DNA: TGTGCCATCAGTGAGGATAGACGCGTCTCAGAGACCCAGTACTTC
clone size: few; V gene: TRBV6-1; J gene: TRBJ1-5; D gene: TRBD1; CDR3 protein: CASRNRQGSQPQHF; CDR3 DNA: TGTGCCAGCAGGAACAGACAGGGGTCTCAGCCCCAGCATTTT
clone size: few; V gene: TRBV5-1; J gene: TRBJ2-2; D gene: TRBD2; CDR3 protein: CASSFGLAGGRNTGELFF; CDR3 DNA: TGCGCCAGCAGCTTTGGACTAGCGGGGGGCAGGAACACCGGGGAGCTGTTTTTT
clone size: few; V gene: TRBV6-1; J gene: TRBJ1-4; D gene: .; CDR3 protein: CASSERGGTNEKLFF; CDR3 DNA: TGTGCCAGCAGTGAGAGAGGGGGAACTAATGAAAAACTGTTTTTT
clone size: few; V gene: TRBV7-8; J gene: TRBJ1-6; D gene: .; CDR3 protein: CASSRSRGGGSPLHF; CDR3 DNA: TGTGCCAGCAGCAGGAGTCGGGGAGGCGGTTCACCCCTCCACTTT
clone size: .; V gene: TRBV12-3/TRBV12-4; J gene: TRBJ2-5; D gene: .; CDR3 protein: CASSLMRGTQETQYF; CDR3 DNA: TGTGCCAGCAGTTTGATGAGGGGGACTCAAGAGACCCAGTACTTC
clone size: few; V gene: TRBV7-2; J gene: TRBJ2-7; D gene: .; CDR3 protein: CASSSYPISEQYF; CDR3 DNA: TGTGCCAGCAGCTCCTATCCAATCAGCGAGCAGTACTTC
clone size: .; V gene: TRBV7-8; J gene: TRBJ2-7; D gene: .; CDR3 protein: CASSSPGLRQYF; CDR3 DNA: TGTGCCAGCAGCTCCCCCGGACTAAGGCAGTACTTC
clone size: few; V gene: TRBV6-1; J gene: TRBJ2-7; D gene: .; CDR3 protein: CASSPSSRPYEQYF; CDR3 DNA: TGTGCCAGCAGCCCGTCGTCCCGCCCCTACGAGCAGTACTTC
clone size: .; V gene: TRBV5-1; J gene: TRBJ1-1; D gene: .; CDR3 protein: CASTQGSDNTEAFF; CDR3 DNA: TGCGCCAGCACTCAAGGGAGCGATAACACTGAAGCTTTCTTT
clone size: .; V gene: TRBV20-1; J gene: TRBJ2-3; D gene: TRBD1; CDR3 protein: CSARGARGPGTQYF; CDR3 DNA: TGCAGTGCTAGAGGGGCTAGGGGGCCCGGTACGCAGTATTTT
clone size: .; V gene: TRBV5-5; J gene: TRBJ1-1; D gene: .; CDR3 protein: CASSLVRGPEAFF; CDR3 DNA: TGTGCCAGCAGCTTGGTGCGGGGCCCTGAAGCTTTCTTT
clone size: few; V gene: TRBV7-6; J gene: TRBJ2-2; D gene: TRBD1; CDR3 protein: CASSLGWGTGPTGELFF; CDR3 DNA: TGTGCCAGCAGCTTAGGTTGGGGGACAGGTCCCACCGGGGAGCTGTTTTTT
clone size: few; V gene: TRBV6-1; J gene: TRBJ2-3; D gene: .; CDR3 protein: CASSPLALDLSTDTQYF; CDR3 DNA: TGTGCCAGCAGCCCACTCGCCCTTGACCTCAGCACAGATACGCAGTATTTT
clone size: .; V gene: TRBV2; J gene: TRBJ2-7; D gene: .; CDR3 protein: CASKGAEQYF; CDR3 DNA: TGTGCCAGCAAGGGTGCCGAGCAGTACTTC
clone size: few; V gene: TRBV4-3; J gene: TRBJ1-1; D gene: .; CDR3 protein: CASSLWGQTNTEAFF; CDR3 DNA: TGCGCCAGCAGCCTATGGGGCCAAACAAACACTGAAGCTTTCTTT
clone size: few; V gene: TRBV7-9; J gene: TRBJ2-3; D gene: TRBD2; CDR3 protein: CASSPRLGGGPDTQYF; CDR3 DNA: TGTGCCAGCAGCCCACGTCTTGGCGGGGGGCCAGATACGCAGTATTTT
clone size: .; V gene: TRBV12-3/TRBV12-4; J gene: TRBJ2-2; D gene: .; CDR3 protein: CASSNLGTGELFF; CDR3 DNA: TGTGCCAGCAGTAACCTCGGGACCGGGGAGCTGTTTTTT
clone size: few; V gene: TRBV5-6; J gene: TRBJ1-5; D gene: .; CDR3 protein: CASSRYDQPQHF; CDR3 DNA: TGTGCCAGCAGCCGGTACGATCAGCCCCAGCATTTT
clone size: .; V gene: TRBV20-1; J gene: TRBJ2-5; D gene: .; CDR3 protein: CSALNWRIQETQYF; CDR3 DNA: TGCAGTGCCCTCAACTGGCGGATCCAAGAGACCCAGTACTTC
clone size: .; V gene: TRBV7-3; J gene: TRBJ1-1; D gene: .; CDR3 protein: CASSFWAGTEAFF; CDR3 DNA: TGTGCCAGCAGCTTTTGGGCAGGGACTGAAGCTTTCTTT
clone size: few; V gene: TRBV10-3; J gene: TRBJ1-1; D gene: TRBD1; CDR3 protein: CAIRDDRGQGTEAFF; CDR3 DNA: TGTGCCATCAGAGATGACAGGGGGCAAGGGACTGAAGCTTTCTTT
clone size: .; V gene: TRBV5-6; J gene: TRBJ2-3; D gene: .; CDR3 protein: CASGDFGIADTQYF; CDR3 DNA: TGTGCCAGCGGGGACTTTGGGATTGCAGATACGCAGTATTTT
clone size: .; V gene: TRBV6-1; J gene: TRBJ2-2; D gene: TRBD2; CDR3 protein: CASSTLAGGWVTGELFF; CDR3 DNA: TGTGCCAGCAGTACCCTAGCGGGGGGCTGGGTCACCGGGGAGCTGTTTTTT
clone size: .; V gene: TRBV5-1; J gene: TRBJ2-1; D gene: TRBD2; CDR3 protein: CASSPQVAGDPKEQFF; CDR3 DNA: TGCGCCAGCAGCCCCCAGGTAGCGGGGGACCCAAAGGAGCAGTTCTTC
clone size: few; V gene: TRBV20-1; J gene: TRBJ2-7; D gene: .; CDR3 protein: CSARRGSGEQYF; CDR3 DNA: TGCAGTGCTAGGAGGGGTAGCGGCGAGCAGTACTTC
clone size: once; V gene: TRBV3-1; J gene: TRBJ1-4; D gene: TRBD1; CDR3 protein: CASSLRTGGEKLFF; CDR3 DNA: TGTGCCAGCAGCCTTAGGACAGGGGGTGAAAAACTGTTTTTT
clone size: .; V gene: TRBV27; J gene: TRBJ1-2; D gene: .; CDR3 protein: CASGWAGGYTF; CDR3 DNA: TGTGCCAGTGGTTGGGCTGGTGGCTACACCTTC
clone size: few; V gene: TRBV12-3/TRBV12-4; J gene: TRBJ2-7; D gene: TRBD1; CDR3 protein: CASSPNRGNEQYF; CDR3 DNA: TGTGCCAGCAGCCCGAACAGGGGGAACGAGCAGTACTTC
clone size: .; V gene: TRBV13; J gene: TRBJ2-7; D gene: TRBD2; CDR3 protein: CASSPAGTSGGAKEQYF; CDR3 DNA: TGTGCCAGCAGCCCAGCCGGGACTAGCGGGGGGGCGAAGGAGCAGTACTTC
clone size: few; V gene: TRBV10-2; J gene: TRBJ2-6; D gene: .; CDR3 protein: CASSEWRLNGANVLTF; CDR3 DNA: TGCGCCAGCAGTGAGTGGCGGTTAAACGGGGCCAACGTCCTGACTTTC
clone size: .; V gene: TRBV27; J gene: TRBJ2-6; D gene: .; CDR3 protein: CASSFGNGANVLTF; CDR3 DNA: TGTGCCAGCAGTTTCGGCAATGGGGCCAACGTCCTGACTTTC
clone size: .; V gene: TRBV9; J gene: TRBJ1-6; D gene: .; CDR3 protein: CASSVDPGRRNSPLHF; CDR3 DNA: TGTGCCAGCAGCGTAGACCCAGGGAGAAGGAATTCACCCCTCCACTTT
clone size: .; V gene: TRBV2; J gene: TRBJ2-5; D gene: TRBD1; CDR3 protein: CASSEDRGMIQYF; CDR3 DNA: TGTGCCAGCAGTGAGGACAGGGGGATGATCCAGTACTTC
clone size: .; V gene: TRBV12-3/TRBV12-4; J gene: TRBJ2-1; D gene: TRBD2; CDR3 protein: CASSLVAGGSMMEQFF; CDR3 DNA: TGTGCCAGCAGTTTAGTTGCGGGGGGATCAATGATGGAGCAGTTCTTC
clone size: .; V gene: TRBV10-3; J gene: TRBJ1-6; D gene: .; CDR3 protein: CAISENRRNSPLHF; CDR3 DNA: TGTGCCATCAGTGAGAATCGGAGGAATTCACCCCTCCACTTT
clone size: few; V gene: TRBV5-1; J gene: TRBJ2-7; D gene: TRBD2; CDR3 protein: CASSSVGQRENLYEQYF; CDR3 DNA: TGCGCCAGCAGCTCAGTAGGGCAGCGGGAGAATCTTTACGAGCAGTACTTC
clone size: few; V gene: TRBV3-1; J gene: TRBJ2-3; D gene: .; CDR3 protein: CASSNPEVTQYF; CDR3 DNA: TGTGCCAGCAGCAACCCGGAAGTTACGCAGTATTTT
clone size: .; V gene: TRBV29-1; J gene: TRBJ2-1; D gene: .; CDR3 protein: CSVGGAWNEQFF; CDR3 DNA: TGCAGCGTTGGGGGGGCCTGGAATGAGCAGTTCTTC
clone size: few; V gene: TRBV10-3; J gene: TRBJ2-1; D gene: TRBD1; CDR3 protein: CAINDRGNSYNEQFF; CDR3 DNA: TGTGCCATCAATGACAGGGGGAATTCCTACAATGAGCAGTTCTTC
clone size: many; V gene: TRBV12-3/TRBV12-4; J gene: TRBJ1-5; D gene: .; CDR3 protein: CASSLTGGRQPQHF; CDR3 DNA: TGTGCCAGCAGTTTAACGGGGGGAAGGCAGCCCCAGCATTTT
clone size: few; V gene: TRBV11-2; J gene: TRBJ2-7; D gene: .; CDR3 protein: CASSLGGDPYEQYF; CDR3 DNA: TGTGCCAGCAGCTTAGGCGGGGACCCCTACGAGCAGTACTTC
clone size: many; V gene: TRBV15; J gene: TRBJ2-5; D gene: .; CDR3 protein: CATSRDQGQGETQYF; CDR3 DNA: TGTGCCACCAGCAGAGATCAGGGACAAGGAGAGACCCAGTACTTC
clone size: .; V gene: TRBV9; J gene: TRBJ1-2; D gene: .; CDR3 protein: CASSVSHPDPDYAPDGYTF; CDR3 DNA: TGTGCCAGCAGCGTAAGTCATCCGGACCCTGATTACGCGCCCGATGGCTACACCTTC
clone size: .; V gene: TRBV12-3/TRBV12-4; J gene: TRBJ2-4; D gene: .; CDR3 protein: CASVLGRGRQNIQYF; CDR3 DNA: TGTGCCAGCGTCCTAGGTCGCGGGCGGCAAAACATTCAGTACTTC